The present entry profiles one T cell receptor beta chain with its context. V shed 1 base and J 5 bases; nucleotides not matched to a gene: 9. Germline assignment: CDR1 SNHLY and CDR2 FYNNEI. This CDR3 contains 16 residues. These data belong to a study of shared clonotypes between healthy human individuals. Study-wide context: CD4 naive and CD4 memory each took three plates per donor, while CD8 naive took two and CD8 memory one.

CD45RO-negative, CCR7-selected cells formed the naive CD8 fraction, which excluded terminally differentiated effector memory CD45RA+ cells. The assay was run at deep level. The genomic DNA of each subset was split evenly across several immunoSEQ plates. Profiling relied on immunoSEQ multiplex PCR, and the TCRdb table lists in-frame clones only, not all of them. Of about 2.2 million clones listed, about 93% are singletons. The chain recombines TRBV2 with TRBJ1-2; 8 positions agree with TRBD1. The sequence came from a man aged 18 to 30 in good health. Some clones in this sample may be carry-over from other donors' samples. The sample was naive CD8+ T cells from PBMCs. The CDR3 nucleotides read TGTGCCAGCAGTGAAGGGGCACAGGGGGGACCTTATGGCTACACCTTC. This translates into CASSEGAQGGPYGYTF.